A single sample gave rise to the 25 T cell receptor beta chains below, sequenced in a study of vaccination and CD4 T cells after COVID-19. Their antigens are not known. Cultured CD4+ T cell DNA underwent sequencing with the Oncomine TCR Beta short-read assay. In TCRdb, the PCR reads were re-called with MiXCR into one record per CDR3 protein. Of 14,000 to 15,000 distinct CDR3 sequences listed, roughly 52% were seen once; the top ten hold over 6.5%. Treatment here: roughly ten-day PBMC culture with coronavirus spike peptide pools or control peptides (ViraFEST assay). Material for sequencing was CD4+ T cells from blood, cultured in vitro. These receptors all stem from a human donor who had recovered from COVID-19.

This clonotype has a handful of counts. The genes are TRBV7-2 and TRBJ1-6; D perhaps matches TRBD1 (6 bases). Germline assignment: CDR1 SGHTA and CDR2 FQGNSA. There are 15 residues in the CDR3. V lost 3 bases and J 10 bases, leaving 16 bases between the germline ends. The CDR3 spells CASSLGGGGGSPLHF. CDR3 DNA sequence: TGTGCCAGCAGCTTGGGAGGTGGGGGCGGATCACCCCTCCACTTT. The whole variable domain, filled in from reference TRBV7-2 and TRBJ1-6, reads GAGVSQSPSNKVTEKGKDVELRCDPISGHTALYWYRQSLGQGLEFLIYFQGNSAPDKSGLPSDRFSAERTGGSVSTLTIQRTQQEDSAVYLCASSLGGGGGSPLHFGNGTRLTVT.

The chain joins TRBV7-3 to TRBJ2-3, with TRBD2 identical over 13 bases. CDR1 and CDR2 from the germline V gene are SGHTA and FQGTGA. This CDR3 region has 16 residues. J lost 6 bases, V lost 5 bases, and 8 bases had no gene match. CDR3 in amino acids: CASSLTSGRGGDTQYF. The CDR3 DNA follows: TGTGCCAGCAGCCTTACTAGCGGGAGGGGAGGCGATACGCAGTATTTT. The entire variable domain, with the rest obtained from reference TRBV7-3 and TRBJ2-3, is as follows: GAGVSQTPSNKVTEKGKYVELRCDPISGHTALYWYRQSLGQGPEFLIYFQGTGAADDSGLPNDRFFAVRPEGSVSTLKIQRTERGDSAVYLCASSLTSGRGGDTQYFGPGTRLTVL.

The chain couples TRBV5-1 to TRBJ2-7; 9 bases are a match to TRBD1. There are 15 residues in the CDR3. J lost 4 bases, V lost 4 bases, and 9 bases had no gene match. Looked up from germline, CDR1 is SGHRS and CDR2 is YFSETQ. CDR3 sequence: CASSNKQGAQYEQYF. DNA for the CDR3: TGCGCCAGCAGCAACAAACAGGGGGCGCAATACGAGCAGTACTTC.

The chain is built from TRBV28 and TRBJ2-7; 9 bases fit TRBD2. The germline V gene encodes CDR1 MDHEN and CDR2 SYDVKM. Trimming at V came to 3 bases and at J to 1 base, leaving 4 bases not matched to a gene. CDR3 length: 15 amino acids. CDR3 loop: CASSLGLAGSYEQYF. CDR3 nucleotides: TGTGCCAGCAGTTTGGGCCTAGCGGGGTCCTACGAGCAGTACTTC.

There are a few counts of this clonotype. The chain couples TRBV7-9 to TRBJ1-1; the D gene is possibly TRBD1 (5 bases). V gave up 2 bases and J gave up 3 bases, with 13 bases separating them. Germline CDR1 and CDR2: SEHNR and FQNEAQ (reference sequence). CDR3 length equals 15 residues. The CDR3 DNA reads as TGTGCCAGCAGCTTATTCAATCGGGGCGACACTGAAGCTTTCTTT. Translation gives CASSLFNRGDTEAFF.

V usage is TRBV23-1 and J usage is TRBJ1-2; 9 bases match TRBD1. TRBV23-1 has ORF status, its function being uncertain. This CDR3 region has 17 residues. Germline trimming cut 7 bases from V and 3 bases from J; bases unmatched to any gene: 15. The CDR3 is CASTHGQGKDGDYGYTF. CDR3 coding DNA: TGCGCCAGCACCCATGGACAGGGGAAGGATGGTGACTATGGCTACACCTTC.

This chain's CDR3 is CASSPTGGEETQYF. As DNA, the CDR3 is TGTGCCAGCTCACCTACCGGGGGCGAAGAGACCCAGTACTTC. This chain uses TRBV18 with TRBJ2-5; either TRBD1 or TRBD2 may fit D (6 bases each). Germline V gene sequence: CDR1 KGHSH, CDR2 LQKENI. The V gene lost 3 bases and the J gene lost 3 bases, with 11 bases spanning the gap. This CDR3 has 14 residues.

Only one count was recorded for this clonotype. The chain uses TRBV20-1 and TRBJ2-3; TRBD1 or TRBD2 may be the D gene (5 bases each). The CDR3 runs 12 residues. The V gene lost 6 bases and the J gene lost 9 bases, with 16 bases spanning the gap. CDR1 and CDR2 (germline): DFQATT, SNEGSKA (reference sequence). CDR3 sequence (DNA): TGCAGTGCGCGGGCCCCCGGGACCACGCAGTATTTT. Its translation: CSARAPGTTQYF.

The chain is built from TRBV15 and TRBJ2-7; 8 positions match TRBD2. The CDR3 loop spans 15 amino acids. Germline-derived CDR1 and CDR2 are LNHNV and YYDKDF (reference sequence). Trimming cost V 11 bases and J 0 bases; bases outside gene matches: 12. The CDR3 region has the DNA TGTGCCTCCTCGGGGGGGGGCTTAATCTCCTACGAGCAGTACTTC. This translates into CASSGGGLISYEQYF.

The chain carries TRBV7-9 and TRBJ1-2; D is ambiguous. The germline V gene encodes CDR1 SEHNR and CDR2 FQNEAQ (reference sequence). Trimming pared 3 bases from V and 1 base from J, leaving 9 bases between. The CDR3 is 14 residues long. The DNA of the CDR3 is TGTGCCAGCAGCTTTGAAAGCTTTAACTATGGCTACACCTTC. Translated, it gives CASSFESFNYGYTF.

V gene TRBV28 combines with J gene TRBJ1-5; no reliable D call. From germline, CDR1 is MDHEN and CDR2 SYDVKM. This CDR3 comprises 15 residues. Trimming left V 3 bases short and J 6 bases short, with 15 bases between. The CDR3 sequence: CASSFLLGLGQPQHF. Here the CDR3 DNA reads TGTGCCAGCAGTTTTCTATTGGGATTGGGTCAGCCCCAGCATTTT.

The rearrangement joins TRBV7-8 to TRBJ1-1; TRBD1 is a possible D gene (5 bases). The V end was cut by 2 bases, the J end by 5 bases, with 15 bases between. The CDR3 has 15 residues. Looked up from germline, CDR1 is SGHVS and CDR2 is FQNEAQ. The CDR3 coding sequence is TGTGCCAGCAGCTTACTTCGGACACCGGGGACTGAAGCTTTCTTT. Residues: CASSLLRTPGTEAFF. The complete variable domain, with remaining parts taken from reference TRBV7-8 and TRBJ1-1, reads GAGVSQSPRYKVAKRGQDVALRCDPISGHVSLFWYQQALGQGPEFLTYFQNEAQLDKSGLPSDRFFAERPEGSVSTLKIQRTQQEDSAVYLCASSLLRTPGTEAFFGQGTRLTVV.

V gene TRBV7-9 combines with J gene TRBJ2-7; 9 bases agree with TRBD2. Germline lookup yields CDR1 SEHNR and CDR2 FQNEAQ (reference sequence). Germline trimming cut 5 bases from V and 3 bases from J; bases unmatched to any gene: 14. CDR3 length: 17 amino acids. The CDR3 spells CASSPLNRREGVYEQYF. The CDR3, as DNA: TGTGCCAGCAGCCCCCTAAACCGGCGGGAGGGCGTCTACGAGCAGTACTTC. The whole variable domain, remainder taken from reference TRBV7-9 and TRBJ2-7, is DTGVSQNPRHKITKRGQNVTFRCDPISEHNRLYWYRQTLGQGPEFLTYFQNEAQLEKSRLLSDRFSAERPKGSFSTLEIQRTEQGDSAMYLCASSPLNRREGVYEQYFGPGTRLTVT.

The rearrangement joins TRBV20-1 to TRBJ1-5; 9 bases are a match to TRBD1. CDR3 length: 14 amino acids. The V gene's germline CDR1 is DFQATT and CDR2 SNEGSKA (reference sequence). Trimming removed 4 bases from V and 4 bases from J; junction bases left unmatched: 5. In DNA form, the CDR3 reads TGCAGTGCTACCACGACAGGGGGTAATCAGCCCCAGCATTTT. It encodes CSATTTGGNQPQHF.

The V and J genes are TRBV10-1 and TRBJ2-1; D unclear. CDR1 WNHNN and CDR2 SYGVQD come from the germline V gene (reference sequence). The CDR3 totals 11 residues. Deletions cut 3 bases from V and 11 bases from J, with 8 bases between. The CDR3 coding sequence is TGCGCCAGCAGTGATGGGGTACAGCAGTTCTTC. Translated: CASSDGVQQFF.

V and J are TRBV29-1 and TRBJ1-5; the D is unclear. CDR1 and CDR2 (germline): SQVTM, ANQGSEA. Trimming removed 6 bases at V and 0 bases at J, with 18 bases between. CDR3 length equals 16 residues. CDR3 nucleotide sequence: TGCAGCGTCGTCCGGGCCCCCAACCTTAGCAATCAGCCCCAGCATTTT. Protein product: CSVVRAPNLSNQPQHF. The whole variable domain, remainder taken from reference TRBV29-1 and TRBJ1-5, is SAVISQKPSRDICQRGTSLTIQCQVDSQVTMMFWYRQQPGQSLTLIATANQGSEATYESGFVIDKFPISRPNLTFSTLTVSNMSPEDSSIYLCSVVRAPNLSNQPQHFGDGTRLSIL.

This clonotype was detected only a few times. For the CDR3, the DNA is TGTGCCACCGAGCTGAACTATGGCTACACCTTC. Protein: CATELNYGYTF. The V call is TRBV7-2, the J call TRBJ1-2, with no clear D. Per germline, CDR1 SGHTA and CDR2 FQGNSA. There are 11 residues in the CDR3. Trimming took 10 bases from V and 2 from J, leaving 8 bases between them.

The count of this clonotype is one. The J gene is TRBJ1-2, the V gene TRBV12-3 or TRBV12-4; a weak D match, TRBD1 (5 bases). The V end was cut by 5 bases, the J end by 0 bases, with 10 bases between. The CDR3 sequence is 14 residues long. CDR3: CASSPTGANYGYTF. CDR3 nucleotide sequence: TGTGCCAGCAGTCCGACGGGGGCTAACTATGGCTACACCTTC.

The V call is TRBV20-1, the J call TRBJ1-6, with D possibly being TRBD1 (6 bases). CDR1 is DFQATT and CDR2 is SNEGSKA in the germline V gene (reference sequence). Trimming stripped 4 bases from V and 10 bases from J, with 17 bases between. The CDR3 loop spans 14 amino acids. CDR3: CSANRGEVESPLHF. The CDR3 DNA sequence: TGCAGTGCTAATAGGGGGGAGGTCGAATCACCCCTCCACTTT.

The chain has TRBV29-1 and TRBJ1-1, with unresolved D. V was cut by 5 bases and J by 2 bases, with 12 bases left in between. Germline lookup yields CDR1 SQVTM and CDR2 ANQGSEA. The CDR3 length is 13 residues. CDR3 residues: CSVSGFRNTEAFF. CDR3 bases: TGCAGCGTTTCAGGTTTTCGCAACACTGAAGCTTTCTTT.

This clonotype was seen only a few times. V gene TRBV15 combines with J gene TRBJ1-3, with a tentative D call TRBD1 (5 bases). V lost 4 bases and J lost 8, with 9 bases in between. The CDR3 contains 12 residues. Germline V gene sequence: CDR1 LNHNV, CDR2 YYDKDF (reference sequence). CDR3 DNA sequence: TGTGCCACCAGCATTGGGGGGGACACCATATATTTT. This encodes CATSIGGDTIYF.

The chain is built from TRBV30 and TRBJ1-1; a weak D match, TRBD1 (5 bases). This CDR3 comprises 16 residues. The germline V and J ends were trimmed by 0 bases and 6 bases, with 20 bases remaining between them. The germline CDR1 and CDR2 sequences are GTSNPN and SVGIG (reference sequence). For the CDR3, the DNA is TGTGCCTGGAGTGTAGGGCCCCCTGGAGCGGGGGCTGAAGCTTTCTTT. Translating gives CAWSVGPPGAGAEAFF.

This clonotype was recorded a few times. This chain uses TRBV10-1 with TRBJ2-2; D not resolved. This CDR3 contains 13 residues. Trimming left V 2 bases short and J 1 base short, with 2 bases between. Germline values: CDR1 WNHNN, CDR2 SYGVQD (reference sequence). CDR3 in DNA: TGCGCCAGCAGTGAGATGAACACCGGGGAGCTGTTTTTT. Translated: CASSEMNTGELFF.

V gene TRBV6-1 combines with J gene TRBJ1-5; no clear D gene. V was clipped by 2 bases and J by 6 bases, with 8 bases between them. The CDR3 is 13 amino acids. CDR1 and CDR2 from the germline V gene are MNHNS and SASEGT. CDR3 bases: TGTGCCAGCAGTGAAACAGCAACTCAGCCCCAGCATTTT. The encoded protein is CASSETATQPQHF.

This clonotype has just a few counts. The rearrangement uses TRBV6-1 and TRBJ1-6; D is perhaps TRBD1 (5 bases). Looked up from germline, CDR1 is MNHNS and CDR2 is SASEGT. V lost 8 bases and J lost 7, with 12 bases in between. The CDR3 consists of 13 residues. CDR3: CASARGGNSPLHF. The CDR3 DNA is TGTGCCAGCGCCCGGGGCGGGAATTCACCCCTCCACTTT.